A selection of T cell receptor beta chains follows, all from one sample in a study of CD8 T cells in ankylosing spondylitis. TCRdb recomputed calls from the 5' RACE reads with MiXCR, one row per CDR3 protein. The sample lists 150,000 to 200,000 distinct CDR3 sequences, 10% to 15% occurring once. The sequenced sample consisted of blood, either unsorted or a sorted T cell fraction (not recorded which). These receptor sequences come from a female donor with ankylosing spondylitis or in good health (not recorded which). Each CDR3 is given with its conserved first and last residue. A D gene is named only where the DNA matches it firmly. Clone sizes are given selectively: once, few, many, or a class where the clone is expanded.

TRBV5-1	many	TRBJ2-3	-	TGCGCCAGCAGCTCTAGTAAATCCACAGATACGCAGTATTTT	CASSSSKSTDTQYF
TRBV20-1	-	TRBJ2-1	TRBD2	TGCAGTGCTAGAGATCAGCGTGCGGGAGGCCGGGGTGAGCAGTTCTTC	CSARDQRAGGRGEQFF
TRBV7-2	once	TRBJ2-3	-	TGTGCCAGCAGTCGACGGACAACCACTAGCACAGATACGCAGTATTTT	CASSRRTTTSTDTQYF
TRBV7-2	few	TRBJ2-1	-	TGTGCCAGCAGCCGGAGGGCTGGGGAGCAGTTCTTC	CASSRRAGEQFF
TRBV6-5	many	TRBJ2-2	-	TGTGCCAGCAGTTACTCGCTCCCAGCCGGGGAGCTGTTTTTT	CASSYSLPAGELFF
TRBV7-2	many	TRBJ2-7	TRBD2	TGTGCCAGCAGCCCACTAGCGGGAGGGTACGAGCAGTACTTC	CASSPLAGGYEQYF
TRBV4-1	few	TRBJ1-2	-	TGCGCCAGCAGCCAAGGAGGAGGGTGGGGTGGCTACACCTTC	CASSQGGGWGGYTF
TRBV27	many	TRBJ1-1	-	TGTGCCAGCAGTCGAGCGGGGGCAGCTAACACTGAAGCTTTCTTT	CASSRAGAANTEAFF
TRBV7-3	-	TRBJ1-1	TRBD1	TGTGCCAGCAGCTCCGGGGGACAGGAGTTCGGGACTGAAGCTTTCTTT	CASSSGGQEFGTEAFF
TRBV7-3	many	TRBJ2-1	-	TGTGCCAGCAGCCCGAATGGGGGCAATGAGCAGTTCTTC	CASSPNGGNEQFF
TRBV24-1	many	TRBJ1-2	-	TGTGCCACCAGCCGCCGGGACGAAGGCTACACCTTC	CATSRRDEGYTF
TRBV5-6	many	TRBJ1-5	-	TGTGCCAGCAGCTTGGGACGGATGAGTCAGCCCCAGCATTTT	CASSLGRMSQPQHF
TRBV12-3/TRBV12-4	many	TRBJ2-5	-	TGTGCCAGCAGTGAAGAGGAACAAGAGACCCAGTACTTC	CASSEEEQETQYF
TRBV20-1	many	TRBJ1-3	-	TGCAGTGCTCGGACAGACGGAAACACCATATATTTT	CSARTDGNTIYF
TRBV7-2	few	TRBJ2-1	-	TGTGCCAGCGGCGATGGAGCTTTTGAGCAGTTCTTC	CASGDGAFEQFF
TRBV5-1	many	TRBJ2-7	TRBD1	TGCGCCAGCAGTCTGGGACAGAAAACCTACGAGCAGTACTTC	CASSLGQKTYEQYF
TRBV7-9	-	TRBJ2-1	TRBD2	TGTGCCCTCGGGACTAGCGGGAGGTCCTACAATGAGCAGTTCTTC	CALGTSGRSYNEQFF
TRBV24-1	many	TRBJ1-1	-	TGTGCCACCCACTCGGACACTGAAGCTTTCTTT	CATHSDTEAFF
TRBV20-1	many	TRBJ2-7	TRBD1	TGCAGTGCTACCGACAGGGGCCACGAGCAGTACTTC	CSATDRGHEQYF
TRBV9	few	TRBJ2-3	TRBD2	TGTGCCAGCAGCGTAAGCCCCCGCCCTACGGGGGGGCAATCCACAGATACGCAGTATTTT	CASSVSPRPTGGQSTDTQYF
TRBV6-2/TRBV6-3	-	TRBJ2-7	-	TGTGCCAGCAGCCGAGCGGGCCTATCCTACGAGCAGTACTTC	CASSRAGLSYEQYF
TRBV7-2	many	TRBJ2-4	-	TGTGCCAGCAGCTTAGGTCCGGGTCGGGAAAACATTCAGTACTTC	CASSLGPGRENIQYF
TRBV6-1	many	TRBJ2-2	TRBD1	TGTGCCAGCAGCTCCGGACAGGTGTTATACACCGGGGAGCTGTTTTTT	CASSSGQVLYTGELFF
TRBV20-1	many	TRBJ2-3	-	TGCAGTGCTAGAGCGGGTTATGCGGGAACGACAGATACGCAGTATTTT	CSARAGYAGTTDTQYF
TRBV4-3	many	TRBJ2-2	-	TGCGCCAGCAGCCGGGACAAGAACACCGGGGAGCTGTTTTTT	CASSRDKNTGELFF
TRBV27	many	TRBJ2-1	TRBD1	TGTGCCAGCAGTCGGTTCAGGACAGGAGTTTACAATGAGCAGTTCTTC	CASSRFRTGVYNEQFF
TRBV4-1	many	TRBJ2-1	-	TGCGCCAGCAGCCAAGGATGGGGTAATGAGCAGTTCTTC	CASSQGWGNEQFF
TRBV12-3/TRBV12-4	many	TRBJ2-4	-	TGTGCCAGCAGTTTGCAGCTAGCCAAAAACATTCAGTACTTC	CASSLQLAKNIQYF
TRBV7-9	few	TRBJ2-5	TRBD2	TGTGCCAGCAGCTGGCGGGAGGGACAAGAGACCCAGTACTTC	CASSWREGQETQYF
TRBV5-1	many	TRBJ2-5	TRBD2	TGCGCCAGCAGCTACGGACTAGCGGGAGGGATCCAAGAGACCCAGTACTTC	CASSYGLAGGIQETQYF
TRBV20-1	few	TRBJ2-3	-	TGCAGTGCTGGGAGTCGGAGAGGGGCAGATACGCAGTATTTT	CSAGSRRGADTQYF
TRBV15	few	TRBJ1-5	-	TGTGCCACCAGTCAGAGTAGCAATCAGCCCCAGCATTTT	CATSQSSNQPQHF
TRBV29-1	many	TRBJ2-1	TRBD1	TGCAGCGTTGTTGGGACAGGGTACAATGAGCAGTTCTTC	CSVVGTGYNEQFF
TRBV5-1	-	TRBJ2-7	-	TGCGCCAGCAGAGAATTTTCGACAGAGGGAAGCGAGCAGTACTTC	CASREFSTEGSEQYF
TRBV5-1	many	TRBJ1-1	-	TGCGCCAGCAGAGGGTCAACGGTTCTGAACACTGAAGCTTTCTTT	CASRGSTVLNTEAFF
TRBV12-3/TRBV12-4	many	TRBJ2-7	-	TGTGCCAGCACCCTCGGGACGGAAGGCTACGAGCAGTACTTC	CASTLGTEGYEQYF
TRBV10-3	many	TRBJ2-1	-	TGTGCCATCAGTGGGCACGGGAGCCAGTACAATGAGCAGTTCTTC	CAISGHGSQYNEQFF
TRBV7-2	-	TRBJ2-4	-	TGTGCCAGCAGCCCAAACATACTCGCCAAAAACATTCAGTACTTC	CASSPNILAKNIQYF
TRBV18	many	TRBJ2-4	-	TGTGCCAGCTCACCCCCGCTGGTAGCCAAAAACATTCAGTACTTC	CASSPPLVAKNIQYF
TRBV19	-	TRBJ2-2	-	TGTGCCACGTCTTTCTCGAACACCGGGGAGCTGTTTTTT	CATSFSNTGELFF
TRBV7-9	-	TRBJ2-5	TRBD1	TGTGCCAGCAGCTCGACAGGGACGGGGACCCAGTACTTC	CASSSTGTGTQYF
TRBV20-1	many	TRBJ2-1	-	TGCAGCCTACCGGGACTGGAGTACAATGAGCAGTTCTTC	CSLPGLEYNEQFF